Included here is one T cell receptor (beta chain) sequence, with context. The antigen remains undetermined. Runs used v3.0 of the immunoSEQ assay and were done at survey level. Libraries were prepared by immunoSEQ multiplex PCR; TCRdb keeps only in-frame clonotypes and omits some of them. The table has 13,000 to 15,000 clones, 80% seen once; the top ten hold around 14%. The sample is drawn from a study of long-term antiretroviral therapy in people with HIV. Study-wide findings and caveats: Diversity went up after ART and still fell short of transplant donor controls. Records did not include ART adherence, viral resistance or therapy changes.

This CDR3 is 17 amino acids long. Germline CDR1 and CDR2: PRHDT and FYEKMQ (reference sequence). After removal of 2 bases from V and 0 bases from J, the junction contained 2 bases not matched to a gene. The V gene is TRBV13, the J gene TRBJ2-2; 11 bases agree with TRBD2. Sequences were derived from unsorted PBMCs, sampled 3.2 years before starting antiretroviral therapy. The clonotype comes from a man aged 40-50 years with HIV. CDR3 amino acids: CASSLTSGGPNTGELFF. The CDR3 DNA follows: TGTGCCAGCAGCTTAACTAGCGGGGGCCCGAACACCGGGGAGCTGTTTTTT.